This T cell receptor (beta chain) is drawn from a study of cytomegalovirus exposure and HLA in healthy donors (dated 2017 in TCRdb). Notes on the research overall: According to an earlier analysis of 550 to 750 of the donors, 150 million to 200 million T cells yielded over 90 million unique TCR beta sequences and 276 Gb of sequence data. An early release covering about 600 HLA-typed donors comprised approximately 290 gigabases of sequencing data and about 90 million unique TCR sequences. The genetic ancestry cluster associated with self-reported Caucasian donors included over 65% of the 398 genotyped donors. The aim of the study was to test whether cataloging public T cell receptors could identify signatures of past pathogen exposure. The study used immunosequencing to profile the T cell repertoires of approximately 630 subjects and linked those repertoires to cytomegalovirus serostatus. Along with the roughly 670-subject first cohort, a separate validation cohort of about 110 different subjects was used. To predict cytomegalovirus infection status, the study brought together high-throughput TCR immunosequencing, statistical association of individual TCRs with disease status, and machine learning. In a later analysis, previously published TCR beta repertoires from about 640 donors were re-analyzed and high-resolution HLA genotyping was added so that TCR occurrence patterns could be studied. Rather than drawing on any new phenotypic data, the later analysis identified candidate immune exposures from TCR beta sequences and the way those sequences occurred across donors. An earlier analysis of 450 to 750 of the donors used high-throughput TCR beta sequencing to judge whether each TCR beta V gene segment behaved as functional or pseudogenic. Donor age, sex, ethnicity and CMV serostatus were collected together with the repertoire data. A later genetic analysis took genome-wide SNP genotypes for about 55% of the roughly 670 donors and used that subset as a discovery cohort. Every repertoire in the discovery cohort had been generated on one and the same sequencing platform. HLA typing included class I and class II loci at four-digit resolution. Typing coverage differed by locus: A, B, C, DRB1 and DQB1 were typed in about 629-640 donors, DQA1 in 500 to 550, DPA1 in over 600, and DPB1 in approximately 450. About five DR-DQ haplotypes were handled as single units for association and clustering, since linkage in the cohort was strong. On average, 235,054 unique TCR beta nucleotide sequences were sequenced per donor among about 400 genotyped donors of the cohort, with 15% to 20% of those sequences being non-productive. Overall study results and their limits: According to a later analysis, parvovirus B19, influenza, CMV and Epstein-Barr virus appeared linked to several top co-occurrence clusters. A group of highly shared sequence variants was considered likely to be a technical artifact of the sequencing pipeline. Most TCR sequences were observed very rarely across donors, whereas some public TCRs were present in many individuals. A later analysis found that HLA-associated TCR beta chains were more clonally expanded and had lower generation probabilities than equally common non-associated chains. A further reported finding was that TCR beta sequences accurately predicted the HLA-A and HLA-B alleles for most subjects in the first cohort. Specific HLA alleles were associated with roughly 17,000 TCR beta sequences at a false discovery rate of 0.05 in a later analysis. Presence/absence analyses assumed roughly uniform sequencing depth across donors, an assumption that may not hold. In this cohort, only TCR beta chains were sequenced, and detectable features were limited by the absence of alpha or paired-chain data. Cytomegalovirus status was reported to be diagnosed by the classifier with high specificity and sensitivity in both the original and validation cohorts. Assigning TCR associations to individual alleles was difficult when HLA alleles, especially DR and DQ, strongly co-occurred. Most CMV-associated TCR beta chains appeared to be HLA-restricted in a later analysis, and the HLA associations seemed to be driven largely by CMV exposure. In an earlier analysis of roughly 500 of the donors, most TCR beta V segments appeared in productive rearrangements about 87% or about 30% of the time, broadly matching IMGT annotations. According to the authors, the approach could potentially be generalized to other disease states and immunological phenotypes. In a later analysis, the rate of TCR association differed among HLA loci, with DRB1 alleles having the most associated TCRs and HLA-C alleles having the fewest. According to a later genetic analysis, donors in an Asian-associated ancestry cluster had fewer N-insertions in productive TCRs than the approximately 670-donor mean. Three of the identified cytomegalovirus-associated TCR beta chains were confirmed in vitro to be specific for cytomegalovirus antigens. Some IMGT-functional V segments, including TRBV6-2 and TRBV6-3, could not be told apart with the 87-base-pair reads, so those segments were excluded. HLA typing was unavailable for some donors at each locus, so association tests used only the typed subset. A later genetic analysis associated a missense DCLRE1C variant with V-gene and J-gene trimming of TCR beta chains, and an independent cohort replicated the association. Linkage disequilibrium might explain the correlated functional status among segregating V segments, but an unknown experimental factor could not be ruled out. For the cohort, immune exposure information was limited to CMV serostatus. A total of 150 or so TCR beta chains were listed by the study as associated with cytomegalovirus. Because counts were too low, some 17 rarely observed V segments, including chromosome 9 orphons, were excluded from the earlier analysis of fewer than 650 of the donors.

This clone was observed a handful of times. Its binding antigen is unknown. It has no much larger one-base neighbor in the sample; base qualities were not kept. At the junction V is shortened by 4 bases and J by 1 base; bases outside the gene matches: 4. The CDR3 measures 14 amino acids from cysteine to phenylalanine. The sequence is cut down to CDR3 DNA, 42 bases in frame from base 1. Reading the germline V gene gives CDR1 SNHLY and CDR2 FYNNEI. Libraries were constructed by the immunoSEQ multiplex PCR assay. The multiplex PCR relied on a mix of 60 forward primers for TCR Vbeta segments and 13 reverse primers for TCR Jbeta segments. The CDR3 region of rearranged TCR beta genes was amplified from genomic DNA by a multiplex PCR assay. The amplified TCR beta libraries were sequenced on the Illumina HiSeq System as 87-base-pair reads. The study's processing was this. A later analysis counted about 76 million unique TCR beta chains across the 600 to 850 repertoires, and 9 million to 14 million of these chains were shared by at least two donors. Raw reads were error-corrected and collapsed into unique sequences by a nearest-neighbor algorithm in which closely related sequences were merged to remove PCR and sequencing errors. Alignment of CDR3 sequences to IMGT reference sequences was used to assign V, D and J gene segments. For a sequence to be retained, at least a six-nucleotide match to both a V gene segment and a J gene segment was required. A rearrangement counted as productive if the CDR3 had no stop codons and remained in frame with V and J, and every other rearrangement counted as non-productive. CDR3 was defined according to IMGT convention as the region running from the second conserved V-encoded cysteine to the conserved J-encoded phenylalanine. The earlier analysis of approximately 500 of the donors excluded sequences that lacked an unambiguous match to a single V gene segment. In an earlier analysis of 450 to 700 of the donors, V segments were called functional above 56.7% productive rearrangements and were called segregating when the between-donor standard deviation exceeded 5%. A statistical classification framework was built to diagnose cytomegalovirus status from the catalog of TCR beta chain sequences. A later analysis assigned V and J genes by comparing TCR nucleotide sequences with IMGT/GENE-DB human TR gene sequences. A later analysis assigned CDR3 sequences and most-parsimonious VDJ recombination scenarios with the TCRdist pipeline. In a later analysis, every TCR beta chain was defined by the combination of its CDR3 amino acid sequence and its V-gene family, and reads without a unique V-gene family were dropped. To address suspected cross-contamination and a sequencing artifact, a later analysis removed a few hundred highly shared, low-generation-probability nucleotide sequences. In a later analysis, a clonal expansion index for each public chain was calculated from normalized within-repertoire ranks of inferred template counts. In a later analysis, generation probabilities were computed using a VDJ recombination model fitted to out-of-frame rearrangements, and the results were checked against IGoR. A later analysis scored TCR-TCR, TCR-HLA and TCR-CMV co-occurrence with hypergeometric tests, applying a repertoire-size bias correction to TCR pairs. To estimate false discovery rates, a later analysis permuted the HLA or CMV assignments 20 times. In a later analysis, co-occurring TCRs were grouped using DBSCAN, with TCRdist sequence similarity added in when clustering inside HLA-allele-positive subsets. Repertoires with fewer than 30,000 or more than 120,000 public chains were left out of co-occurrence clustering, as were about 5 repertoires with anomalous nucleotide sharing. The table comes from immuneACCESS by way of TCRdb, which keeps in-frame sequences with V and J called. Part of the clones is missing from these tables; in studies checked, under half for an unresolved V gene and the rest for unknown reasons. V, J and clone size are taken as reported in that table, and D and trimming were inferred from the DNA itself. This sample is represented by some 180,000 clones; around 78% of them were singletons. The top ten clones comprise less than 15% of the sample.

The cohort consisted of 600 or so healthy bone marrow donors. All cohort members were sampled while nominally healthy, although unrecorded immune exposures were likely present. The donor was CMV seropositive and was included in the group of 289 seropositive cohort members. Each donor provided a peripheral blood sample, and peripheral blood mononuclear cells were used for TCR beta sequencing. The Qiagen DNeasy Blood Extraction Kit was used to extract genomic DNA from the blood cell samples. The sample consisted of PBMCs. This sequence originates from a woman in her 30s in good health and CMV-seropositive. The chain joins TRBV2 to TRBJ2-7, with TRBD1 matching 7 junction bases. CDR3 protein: CASSAPGQSYEQYF. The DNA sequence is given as TGTGCCAGCAGTGCCCCGGGACAGTCCTACGAGCAGTACTTC. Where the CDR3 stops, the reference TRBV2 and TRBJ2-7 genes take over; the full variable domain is EPEVTQTPSHQVTQMGQEVILRCVPISNHLYFYWYRQILGQKVEFLVSFYNNEISEKSEIFDDQFSVERPDGSNFTLKIRSTKLEDSAMYFCASSAPGQSYEQYFGPGTRLTVT.